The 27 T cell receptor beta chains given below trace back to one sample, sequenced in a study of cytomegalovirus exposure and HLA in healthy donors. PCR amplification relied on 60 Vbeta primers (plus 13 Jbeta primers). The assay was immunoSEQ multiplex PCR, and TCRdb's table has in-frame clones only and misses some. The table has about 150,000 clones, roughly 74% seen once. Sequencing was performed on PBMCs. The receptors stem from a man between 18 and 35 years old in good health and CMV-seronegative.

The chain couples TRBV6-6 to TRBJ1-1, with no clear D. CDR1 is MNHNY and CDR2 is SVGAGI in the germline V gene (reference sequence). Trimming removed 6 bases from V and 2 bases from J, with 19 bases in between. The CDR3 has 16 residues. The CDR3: CASRHDPGNANTEAFF. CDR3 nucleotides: TGTGCCAGCAGGCACGACCCGGGGAATGCTAACACTGAAGCTTTCTTT.

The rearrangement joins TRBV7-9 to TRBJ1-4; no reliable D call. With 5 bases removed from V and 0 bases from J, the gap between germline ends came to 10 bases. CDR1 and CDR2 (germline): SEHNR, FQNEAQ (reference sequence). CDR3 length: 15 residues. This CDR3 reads CASSPGRATNEKLFF. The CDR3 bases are TGTGCCAGCAGCCCGGGGAGGGCAACTAATGAAAAACTGTTTTTT.

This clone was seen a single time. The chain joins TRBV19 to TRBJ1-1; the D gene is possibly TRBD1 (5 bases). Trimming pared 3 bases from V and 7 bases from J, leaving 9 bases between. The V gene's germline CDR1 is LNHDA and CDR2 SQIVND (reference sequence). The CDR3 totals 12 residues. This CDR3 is CASSIGGYEAFF. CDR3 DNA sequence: TGTGCCAGTAGTATCGGGGGATATGAAGCTTTCTTT.

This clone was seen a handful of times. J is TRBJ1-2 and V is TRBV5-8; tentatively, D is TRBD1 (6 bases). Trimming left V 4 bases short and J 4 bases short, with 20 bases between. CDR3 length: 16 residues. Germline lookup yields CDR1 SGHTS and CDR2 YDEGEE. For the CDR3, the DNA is TGTGCCAGCAGCCGCTCCTCAGACAGGATCTCCTATGGCTACACCTTC. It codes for CASSRSSDRISYGYTF.

The CDR3 loop reads CASSSLHQETQYF. As DNA, the CDR3 is TGTGCCAGCAGCTCCCTTCACCAAGAGACCCAGTACTTC. The rearrangement joins TRBV7-3 to TRBJ2-5; D remains unclear. This CDR3 region has 13 residues. V lost 4 bases to trimming and J lost 0 bases, with 6 bases between them. Looked up from germline, CDR1 is SGHTA and CDR2 is FQGTGA. Variable domain in full (rest from reference TRBV7-3 and TRBJ2-5): GAGVSQTPSNKVTEKGKYVELRCDPISGHTALYWYRQSLGQGPEFLIYFQGTGAADDSGLPNDRFFAVRPEGSVSTLKIQRTERGDSAVYLCASSSLHQETQYFGPGTRLLVL.

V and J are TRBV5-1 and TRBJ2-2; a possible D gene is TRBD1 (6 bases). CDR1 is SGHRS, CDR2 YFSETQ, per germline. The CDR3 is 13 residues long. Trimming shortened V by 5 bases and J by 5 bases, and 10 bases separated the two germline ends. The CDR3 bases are TGCGCCAGCAGGTACAGGGAAACCGGGGAGCTGTTTTTT. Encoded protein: CASRYRETGELFF. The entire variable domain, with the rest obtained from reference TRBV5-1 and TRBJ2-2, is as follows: KAGVTQTPRYLIKTRGQQVTLSCSPISGHRSVSWYQQTPGQGLQFLFEYFSETQRNKGNFPGRFSGRQFSNSRSEMNVSTLELGDSALYLCASRYRETGELFFGEGSRLTVL.

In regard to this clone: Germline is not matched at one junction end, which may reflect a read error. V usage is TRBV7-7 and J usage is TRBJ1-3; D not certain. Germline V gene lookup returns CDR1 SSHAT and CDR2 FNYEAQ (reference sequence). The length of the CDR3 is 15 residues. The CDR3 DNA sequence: TGTGCTAGCAGCCCGGACTTACGACTTGGAAACACCATATATTTT. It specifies CASSPDLRLGNTIYF.

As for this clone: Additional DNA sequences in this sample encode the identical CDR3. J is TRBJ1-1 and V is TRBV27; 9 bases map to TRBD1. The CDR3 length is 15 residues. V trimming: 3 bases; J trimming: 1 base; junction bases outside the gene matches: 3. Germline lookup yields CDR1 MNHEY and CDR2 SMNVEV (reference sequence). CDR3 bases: TGTGCCAGCAGTTTGGGGACAGGGCCGAACACTGAAGCTTTCTTT. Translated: CASSLGTGPNTEAFF.

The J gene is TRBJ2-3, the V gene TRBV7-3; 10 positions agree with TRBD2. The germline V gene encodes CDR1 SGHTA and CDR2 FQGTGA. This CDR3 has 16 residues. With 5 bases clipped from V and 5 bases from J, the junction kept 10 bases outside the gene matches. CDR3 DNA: TGTGCCAGCAGCAAAAGAAGCGGGGGGGCTATAGATACGCAGTATTTT. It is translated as CASSKRSGGAIDTQYF.

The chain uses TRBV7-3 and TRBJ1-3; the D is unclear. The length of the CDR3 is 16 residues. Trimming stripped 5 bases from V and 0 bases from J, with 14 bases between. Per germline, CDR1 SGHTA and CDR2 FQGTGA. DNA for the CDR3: TGTGCCAGCAGCCCACTCGATTACCCCTCTGGAAACACCATATATTTT. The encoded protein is CASSPLDYPSGNTIYF.

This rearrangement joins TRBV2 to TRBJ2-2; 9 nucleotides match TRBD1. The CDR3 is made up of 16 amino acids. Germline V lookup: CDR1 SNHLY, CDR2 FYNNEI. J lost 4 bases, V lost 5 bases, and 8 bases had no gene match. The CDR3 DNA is TGTGCCAGCAGTTCTAGACAGGGGGGGTTCACCGGGGAGCTGTTTTTT. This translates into CASSSRQGGFTGELFF.

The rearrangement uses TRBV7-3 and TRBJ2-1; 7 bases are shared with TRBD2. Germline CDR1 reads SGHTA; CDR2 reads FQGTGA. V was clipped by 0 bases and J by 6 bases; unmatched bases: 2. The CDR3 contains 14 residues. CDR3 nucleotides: TGTGCCAGCAGCTTAACGGGGGGGATCAATGAGCAGTTCTTC. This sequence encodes CASSLTGGINEQFF.

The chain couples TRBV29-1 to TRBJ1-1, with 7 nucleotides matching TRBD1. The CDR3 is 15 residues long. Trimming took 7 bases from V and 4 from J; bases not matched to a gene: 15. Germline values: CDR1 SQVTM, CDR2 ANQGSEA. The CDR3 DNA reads TGCAGCGCGGAGTTCCGGACAGGACGTGGCACTGAAGCTTTCTTT. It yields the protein CSAEFRTGRGTEAFF.

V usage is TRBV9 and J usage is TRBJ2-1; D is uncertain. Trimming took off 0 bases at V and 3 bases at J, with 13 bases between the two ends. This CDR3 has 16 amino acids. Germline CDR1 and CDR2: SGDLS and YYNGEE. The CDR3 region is CASSVEVGADYNEQFF. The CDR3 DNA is TGTGCCAGCAGCGTAGAAGTCGGAGCAGACTACAATGAGCAGTTCTTC.

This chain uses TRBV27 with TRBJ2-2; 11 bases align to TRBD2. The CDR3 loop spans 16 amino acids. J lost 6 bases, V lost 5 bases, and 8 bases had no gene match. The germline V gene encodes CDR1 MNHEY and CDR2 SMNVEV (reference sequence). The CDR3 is CASSLPSGGLAGELFF. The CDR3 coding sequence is TGTGCCAGCAGTCTACCTAGCGGGGGGCTAGCCGGGGAGCTGTTTTTT.

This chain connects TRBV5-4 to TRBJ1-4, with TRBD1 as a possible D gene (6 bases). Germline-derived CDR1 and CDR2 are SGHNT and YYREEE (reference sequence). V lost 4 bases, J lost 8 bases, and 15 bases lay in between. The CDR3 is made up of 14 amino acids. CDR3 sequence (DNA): TGTGCCAGCAGCGAACAGGGAGTTGGAGAAAAACTGTTTTTT. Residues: CASSEQGVGEKLFF.

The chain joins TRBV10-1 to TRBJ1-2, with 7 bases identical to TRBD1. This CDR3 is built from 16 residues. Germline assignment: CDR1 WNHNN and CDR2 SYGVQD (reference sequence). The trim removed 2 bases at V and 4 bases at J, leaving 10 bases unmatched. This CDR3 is CASSETAPGQIYGYTF. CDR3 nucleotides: TGCGCCAGCAGTGAGACCGCCCCGGGACAGATCTATGGCTACACCTTC.

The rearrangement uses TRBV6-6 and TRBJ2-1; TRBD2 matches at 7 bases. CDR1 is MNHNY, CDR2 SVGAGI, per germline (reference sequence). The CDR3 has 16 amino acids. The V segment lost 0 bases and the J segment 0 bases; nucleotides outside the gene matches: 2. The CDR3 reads CASSYSAGDSYNEQFF. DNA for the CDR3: TGTGCCAGCAGTTACTCGGCGGGGGACTCCTACAATGAGCAGTTCTTC.

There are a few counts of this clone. CDR3: CASRPSEGNTEAFF. CDR3 sequence (DNA): TGTGCCAGTAGGCCCTCTGAGGGCAACACTGAAGCTTTCTTT. The J gene is TRBJ1-1, the V gene TRBV19; D not certain. Trimming cost V 6 bases and J 2 bases, with 13 bases left between them. CDR1 LNHDA and CDR2 SQIVND come from the germline V gene (reference sequence). This CDR3 spans 14 amino acids. Full variable domain (outside the CDR3, taken from reference TRBV19 and TRBJ1-1): DGGITQSPKYLFRKEGQNVTLSCEQNLNHDAMYWYRQDPGQGLRLIYYSQIVNDFQKGDIAEGYSVSREKKESFPLTVTSAQKNPTAFYLCASRPSEGNTEAFFGQGTRLTVV.

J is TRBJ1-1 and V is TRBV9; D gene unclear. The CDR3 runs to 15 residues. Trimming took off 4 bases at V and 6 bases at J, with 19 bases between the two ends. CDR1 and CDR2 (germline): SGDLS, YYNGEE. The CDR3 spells CASSPHSGSLSEAFF. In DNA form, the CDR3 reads TGTGCCAGCAGCCCCCACAGTGGCAGCCTCTCTGAAGCTTTCTTT. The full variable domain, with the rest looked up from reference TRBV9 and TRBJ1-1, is DSGVTQTPKHLITATGQRVTLRCSPRSGDLSVYWYQQSLDQGLQFLIQYYNGEERAKGNILERFSAQQFPDLHSELNLSSLELGDSALYFCASSPHSGSLSEAFFGQGTRLTVV.

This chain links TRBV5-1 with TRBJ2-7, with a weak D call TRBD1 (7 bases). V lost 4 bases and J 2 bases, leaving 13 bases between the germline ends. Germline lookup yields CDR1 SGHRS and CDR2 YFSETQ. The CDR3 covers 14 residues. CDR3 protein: CASSEGGQTYEQYV. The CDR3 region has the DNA TGCGCCAGCAGCGAGGGGGGACAGACCTACGAGCAGTACGTC.

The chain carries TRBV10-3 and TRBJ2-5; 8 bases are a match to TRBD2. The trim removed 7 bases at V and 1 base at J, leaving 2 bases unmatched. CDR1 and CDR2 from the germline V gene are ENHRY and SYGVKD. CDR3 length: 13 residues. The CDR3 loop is CAINRGGQETQYF. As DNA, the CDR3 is TGTGCCATCAATCGGGGGGGCCAAGAGACCCAGTACTTC.

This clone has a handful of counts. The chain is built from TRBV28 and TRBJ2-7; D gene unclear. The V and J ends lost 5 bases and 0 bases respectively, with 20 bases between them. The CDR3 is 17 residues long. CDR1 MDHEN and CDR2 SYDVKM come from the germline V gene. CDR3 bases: TGTGCCAGCAGTACAACGACCCCGGTGGAGAGCTCCTACGAGCAGTACGTC. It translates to CASSTTTPVESSYEQYV.

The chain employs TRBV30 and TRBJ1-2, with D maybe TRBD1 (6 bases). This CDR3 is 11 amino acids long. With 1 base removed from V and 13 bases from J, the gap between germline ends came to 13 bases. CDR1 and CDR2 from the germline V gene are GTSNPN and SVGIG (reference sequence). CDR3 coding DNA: TGTGCCTGGAGTGAATGGACAGCACGCACCTTC. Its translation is CAWSEWTARTF.

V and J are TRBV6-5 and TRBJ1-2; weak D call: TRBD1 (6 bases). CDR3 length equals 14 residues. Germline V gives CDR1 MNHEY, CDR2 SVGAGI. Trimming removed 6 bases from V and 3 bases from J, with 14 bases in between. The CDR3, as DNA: TGTGCCAGCAGCCCCTCGGACAGATACTATGGCTACACCTTC. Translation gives CASSPSDRYYGYTF.

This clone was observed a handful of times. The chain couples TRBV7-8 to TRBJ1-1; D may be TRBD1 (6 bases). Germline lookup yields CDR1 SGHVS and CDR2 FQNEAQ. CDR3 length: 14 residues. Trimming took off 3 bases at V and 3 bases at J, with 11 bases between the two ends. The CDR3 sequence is CASSFLQGHTEAFF. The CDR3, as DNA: TGTGCCAGCAGCTTCCTGCAGGGGCACACTGAAGCTTTCTTT.

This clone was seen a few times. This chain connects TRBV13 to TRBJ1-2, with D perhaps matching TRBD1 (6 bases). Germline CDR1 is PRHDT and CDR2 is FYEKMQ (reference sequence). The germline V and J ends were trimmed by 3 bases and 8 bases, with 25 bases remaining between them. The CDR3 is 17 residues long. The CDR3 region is CASSFARPRGATGGYTF. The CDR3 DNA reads TGTGCCAGCAGCTTCGCCCGGCCTCGGGGGGCAACGGGAGGCTACACCTTC.